Given below is one T cell receptor (beta chain) in context. This sample is drawn from a study of blood T cell repertoires in COVID-19. Study background: Sites across the United States, Italy and Spain contributed samples from acute and convalescent COVID-19. T cells, B-cell-depleted T cells, or PBMCs provided the cDNA or gDNA that served as material.

Using immunoSEQ multiplex PCR, the repertoire was profiled, and TCRdb retains in-frame clones only, with some absent. Among roughly 90,000 clones listed, around 85% were seen once. The sample taken for sequencing was peripheral blood. The receptor's source is a man older than 75 with acute or convalescent COVID-19.

CDR3 loop: CAIRTGVMAYEQYF. CDR3 DNA sequence: TGTGCCATCAGAACAGGGGTCATGGCTTACGAGCAGTACTTC. This chain joins TRBV10-3 and TRBJ2-7; the match to TRBD1 covers 7 bases. Per germline, CDR1 ENHRY and CDR2 SYGVKD. Trimming took 6 bases from V and 4 from J; bases not matched to a gene: 9. This CDR3 comprises 14 residues.